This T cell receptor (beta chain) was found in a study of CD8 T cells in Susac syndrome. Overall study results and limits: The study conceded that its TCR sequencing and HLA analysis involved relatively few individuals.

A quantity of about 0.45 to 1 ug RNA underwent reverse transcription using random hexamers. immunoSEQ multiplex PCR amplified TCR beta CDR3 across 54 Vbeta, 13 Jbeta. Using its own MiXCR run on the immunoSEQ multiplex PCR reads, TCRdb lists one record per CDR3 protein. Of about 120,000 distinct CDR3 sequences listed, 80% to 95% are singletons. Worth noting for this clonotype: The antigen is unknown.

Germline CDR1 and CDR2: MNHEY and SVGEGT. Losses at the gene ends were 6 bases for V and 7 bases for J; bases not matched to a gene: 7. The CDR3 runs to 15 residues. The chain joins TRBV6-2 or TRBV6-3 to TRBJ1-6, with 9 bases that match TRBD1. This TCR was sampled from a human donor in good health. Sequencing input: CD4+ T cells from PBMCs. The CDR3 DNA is TGTGCCAGCAGCGCCGGGACAGGGATGAATTCACCCCTCCACTTT. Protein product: CASSAGTGMNSPLHF.